This T cell receptor beta chain was observed in a study of T cells in Graves' hyperthyroidism and ophthalmopathy. Looking at the study overall: Specimen type is peripheral blood, collected at initial diagnosis prior to any treatment. Whole-study findings and limits: Blood samples included most of the expanded thyroid clonotypes exceeding 0.001.

This clonotype was observed many times. What it binds is unknown. TCR beta CDR3 regions were amplified from RNA transcripts. The study used the HTBI primer set for a first-round RT-PCR of the TCR CDR3. One entry per CDR3 protein, called by TCRdb with MiXCR from the multiplex PCR reads. The repertoire holds nearly 600,000 distinct CDR3 sequences, with approximately 14% as singletons. Germline V gene lookup returns CDR1 ENHRY and CDR2 SYGVKD. CDR3 length: 12 amino acids. V was clipped by 3 bases and J by 7 bases, with 9 bases between them. The sequenced sample consisted of blood. The sequence derives from a woman aged 25-40 years with Graves' hyperthyroidism that later progressed to Graves' ophthalmopathy. V gene TRBV10-3 combines with J gene TRBJ1-1; weak D call: TRBD1 (6 bases). CDR3 loop: CAISERGGEAFF. Written as DNA, the CDR3 is TGTGCCATCAGTGAAAGGGGGGGTGAAGCTTTCTTT.